The present T cell receptor (beta chain) was sequenced within a study of regulatory T cells in long-lasting Graves disease. Study-wide findings and caveats: TRBV28, TRBJ1-2 and TRBJ2-5 emerged as the favored segments in persistent disease. Patients whose Graves' disease persisted exhibited lower TCR diversity than those newly diagnosed.

As to this clonotype: Antigen specificity is unknown.

Investigators prepared the TCR beta libraries by applying iRepertoire HTBI primers and Arm-PCR of CDR3 regions. Authors' data handling: Spanning all samples, the identified segments comprised some 62 TRBV and over 13 TRBJ. A single record per CDR3 protein comes from TCRdb applying MiXCR to the multiplex PCR reads. The V and J calls follow TCRdb's processing rather than the paper's. The table includes 500,000 to 800,000 distinct CDR3 sequences, about 32% detected once. Trimming cost V 3 bases and J 7 bases; bases outside gene matches: 2. Per germline, CDR1 MNHEY and CDR2 SVGAGI. The CDR3 covers 13 residues. Documented time point: persistent/refractory GD, antithyroid drugs over 5 years with positive TRAb. PBMC RNA was the source of the TCR library. In this cohort, patients came from an endocrinology department located in Xi'an, China.

This clonotype was sampled from a female donor with Graves disease. Sequencing used peripheral blood mononuclear cells (PBMCs), obtained when the disease was refractory, from a patient treated with antithyroid drugs. The V gene is TRBV6-5, the J gene TRBJ1-4; 7 bases line up with TRBD1. CDR3 protein: CASSYSGGEKLFF. In DNA form, the CDR3 reads TGTGCCAGCAGTTATTCAGGGGGTGAAAAACTGTTTTTT.